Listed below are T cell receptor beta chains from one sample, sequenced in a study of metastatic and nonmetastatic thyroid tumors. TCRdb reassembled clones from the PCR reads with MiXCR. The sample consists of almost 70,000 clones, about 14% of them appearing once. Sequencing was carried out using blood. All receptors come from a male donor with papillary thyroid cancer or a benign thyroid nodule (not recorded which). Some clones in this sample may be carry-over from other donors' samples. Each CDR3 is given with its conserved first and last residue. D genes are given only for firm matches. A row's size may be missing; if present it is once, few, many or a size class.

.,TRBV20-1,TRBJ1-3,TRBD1,CSASRDRGTLSGNTIYF,TGCAGTGCTAGCCGGGACAGGGGGACCCTCTCTGGAAACACCATATATTTT
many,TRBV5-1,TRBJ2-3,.,CASSLGSGDTQYF,TGCGCCAGCAGCTTGGGGTCGGGAGATACGCAGTATTTT
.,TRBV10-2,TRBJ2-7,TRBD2,CTSSGASGSYEQYF,TGCACCAGCAGTGGGGCTAGCGGGAGTTACGAGCAGTACTTC
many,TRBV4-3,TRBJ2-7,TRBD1,CASSQLLRGTGANEQYF,TGCGCCAGCAGCCAACTACTTAGGGGGACAGGGGCCAACGAGCAGTACTTC
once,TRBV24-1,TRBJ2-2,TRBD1,CATSEGGQGLMNTGELFF,TGTGCCACCAGTGAGGGGGGACAGGGCCTTATGAACACCGGGGAGCTGTTTTTT
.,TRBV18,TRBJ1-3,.,CASSDAEQGVIYF,TGTGCCAGCTCAGACGCCGAACAGGGAGTAATATATTTT
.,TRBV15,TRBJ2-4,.,CATSHMQTKNIQYF,TGTGCCACCAGCCACATGCAGACCAAAAACATTCAGTACTTC
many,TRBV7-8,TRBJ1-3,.,CASSLKGTGNTIYF,TGTGCCAGCAGCTTAAAGGGAACCGGAAACACCATATATTTT
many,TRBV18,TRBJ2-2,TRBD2,CASSPPLSGSVTGELFF,TGTGCCAGCTCACCACCACTTAGCGGGAGTGTCACCGGGGAGCTGTTTTTT
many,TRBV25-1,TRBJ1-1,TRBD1,CASRADRGNTEAFF,TGTGCCAGCAGAGCCGACAGGGGGAACACTGAAGCTTTCTTT
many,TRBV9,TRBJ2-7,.,CASSVVGGGLPEQYF,TGTGCCAGCAGCGTAGTGGGTGGGGGGCTACCCGAGCAGTACTTC
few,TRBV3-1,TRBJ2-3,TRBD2,CASSRRLAGSTDTQYF,TGTGCCAGCAGCCGAAGACTAGCGGGTTCCACAGATACGCAGTATTTT
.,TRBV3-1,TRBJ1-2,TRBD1,CASTRRRGGTYYGYTF,TGTGCCAGCACCCGCCGAAGAGGGGGCACGTACTATGGCTACACCTTC
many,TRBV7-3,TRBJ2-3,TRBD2,CASSAGLDTDTQYF,TGTGCCAGCAGCGCCGGACTAGACACAGATACGCAGTATTTT